Below, 3 T cell receptor beta chains from the same sample are listed, as sequenced in a study of early T cells in non-severe SARS-CoV-2 infection. Using its own MiXCR run on the 5' RACE reads, TCRdb lists one record per CDR3 protein. The sample has about 67,000 distinct CDR3 sequences, roughly 12% seen once. Sequencing used whole blood. The receptors were sampled from an adult who was a healthcare worker with PCR-confirmed SARS-CoV-2 infection or an uninfected control (not recorded which).

This clonotype was seen only a few times. This rearrangement joins TRBV20-1 to TRBJ2-5; TRBD2 agrees at 7 bases. Losses at the gene ends were 0 bases for V and 2 bases for J; bases not matched to a gene: 6. Germline loops: CDR1 DFQATT, CDR2 SNEGSKA (reference sequence). The CDR3 runs 15 residues. The CDR3 protein is CSARDRLAVQETQYF. The CDR3, as DNA: TGCAGTGCTAGAGATCGTCTAGCGGTGCAAGAGACCCAGTACTTC.

This clonotype occurred many times. The chain uses TRBV29-1 and TRBJ1-4; no reliable D call. The germline CDR1 and CDR2 sequences are SQVTM and ANQGSEA. V was cut by 3 bases and J by 8 bases, with 13 bases left in between. The CDR3 is made up of 13 amino acids. The CDR3 is CSVERGSGEKLFF. CDR3 coding DNA: TGCAGCGTTGAGCGGGGAAGTGGAGAAAAACTGTTTTTT.

The gene calls are TRBV20-1 and TRBJ2-5; 7 bases are a match to TRBD1. The CDR3 contains 14 residues. J gave up 5 bases and V 1 base, and 7 bases lay outside the gene matches. Germline CDR1 reads DFQATT; CDR2 reads SNEGSKA (reference sequence). CDR3 coding DNA: TGCAGTGCTAGAGGTATACAGGGGATCGAGACCCAGTACTTC. It specifies CSARGIQGIETQYF.